This TCR beta chain was identified in a study of T-cell memory formation after mild COVID-19. Looking at the study overall: Clusters were largely donor specific.

Trimming took off 1 base at V and 9 bases at J, with 6 bases between the two ends. The germline CDR1 and CDR2 sequences are SEHNR and FQNEAQ (reference sequence). CDR3 length equals 11 residues. This clonotype was seen a few times. Its target is not known. The TCR alpha and TCR beta cDNA libraries, bearing sample barcodes and UMIs, were generated by 5'RACE using constant-segment primers. TCRdb independently ran MiXCR on the 5' RACE reads; one entry per CDR3 protein. The sample gives roughly 620,000 distinct CDR3 sequences, more than 15% of which show up once; about 11% is in the top ten. Notes on the study in general: Pre-infection memory contained some responding clones, which suggested that cross-reactive memory had joined.

Sequencing was carried out using PBMCs or a T cell subset sorted from them (not recorded which). The receptor was isolated from an adult woman who had mild COVID-19 (a few samples of this study predate the infection). Cell type and time point are not known. The V call is TRBV7-9, the J call TRBJ1-2; D gene ambiguous. The CDR3 DNA is TGTGCCAGCAGCTTAGACAATAGCTACACCTTC. This translates into CASSLDNSYTF.